These T cell receptor beta chains were read from a single sample in a study of cytomegalovirus exposure and HLA in healthy donors. Only in-frame clones appear in the TCRdb table, and some are missing; sequencing was by immunoSEQ multiplex PCR. The sample lists 90,000 to 95,000 clones; about 77% were seen once. Sequenced material: PBMCs. The receptors here all came from a male donor in good health and CMV-seropositive. Both conserved end residues are part of each CDR3. A D gene is named only where the DNA matches it firmly. Only part of the rows carry a size: once, few, many, or a class if the clone is expanded.

TRBD1,TRBV5-1,TRBJ2-7,NA,CASSPTGGLRNEQYF,TGCGCCAGCAGCCCGACAGGGGGCTTGAGGAACGAGCAGTACTTC
TRBD1,TRBV11-2,TRBJ1-4,NA,CASNPGLGTGGVDGEKLFF,TGTGCCAGCAACCCAGGGTTGGGTACAGGGGGAGTCGACGGTGAAAAACTGTTTTTT
NA,TRBV5-6,TRBJ2-3,NA,CASSLGGRIFTDTQYF,TGTGCCAGCAGCTTGGGTGGGAGAATTTTCACAGATACGCAGTATTTT
TRBD2,TRBV6-5,TRBJ2-1,NA,CASSYSSGGSDEQFF,TGTGCCAGCAGTTACTCTAGCGGGGGTTCCGATGAGCAGTTCTTC
NA,TRBV5-4,TRBJ1-2,NA,CASSLADRNPRDTF,TGTGCCAGCAGCTTGGCCGACAGGAACCCCAGGGACACCTTC
TRBD2,TRBV5-1,TRBJ2-2,once,CASGLAGVGGELFF,TGCGCCAGCGGCCTAGCGGGAGTAGGCGGGGAGCTGTTTTTT
NA,TRBV28,TRBJ1-2,NA,CASSASGWANYGYTF,TGTGCCAGCAGTGCGTCAGGGTGGGCTAACTATGGCTACACCTTC
NA,TRBV2,TRBJ2-5,NA,CASSEPGTQYF,TGTGCCAGCAGTGAACCCGGGACCCAGTACTTC
TRBD2,TRBV7-2,TRBJ2-2,once,CASSRLAVTPVSCTF,TGTGCCAGCAGTCGACTAGCCGTAACACCGGTGAGCTGTACCTTT
NA,TRBV6-1,TRBJ2-3,NA,CAGSDSTGGVLTDTQYF,TGTGCCGGCAGTGATTCAACTGGGGGCGTATTGACAGATACGCAGTATTTT
NA,TRBV2,TRBJ2-4,NA,CASIRNRDTAKNIQYF,TGTGCCAGCATCAGAAACAGGGACACAGCCAAAAACATTCAGTACTTC
TRBD2,TRBV7-9,TRBJ2-1,once,CASSPRTSGRSYNEQFF,TGTGCCAGCAGCCCCCGGACTAGCGGGAGGTCCTACAATGAGCAGTTCTTC
TRBD2,TRBV29-1,TRBJ2-4,NA,CSVEDPGGNIQYF,TGCAGCGTTGAAGATCCGGGGGGAAACATTCAGTACTTC
NA,TRBV2,TRBJ2-3,NA,CASSEARSGASGTSTDTQYF,TGTGCCAGCAGTGAAGCGCGTTCGGGGGCTAGCGGAACTAGCACAGATACGCAGTATTTT
NA,TRBV5-1,TRBJ2-3,NA,CASSSSATGTTDTQYF,TGCGCCAGCAGCTCGTCCGCTACAGGGACCACAGATACGCAGTATTTT
NA,TRBV27,TRBJ2-3,NA,CASSLEGLYSTDTQYF,TGTGCCAGCAGTTTAGAGGGCCTGTATAGCACAGATACGCAGTATTTT
TRBD2,TRBV7-2,TRBJ2-7,NA,CASSLTTGTTTEQYF,TGTGCCAGCAGCCTCACTACCGGGACTACCACCGAGCAGTACTTC
TRBD1,TRBV28,TRBJ1-5,NA,CASRTQGLGGSNQPQHF,TGTGCCAGCAGGACACAGGGGCTGGGTGGGAGCAATCAGCCCCAGCATTTT
TRBD1,TRBV9,TRBJ1-2,NA,CASSRRQGLYGYTF,TGTGCCAGCAGCCGGAGACAGGGACTCTATGGCTACACCTTC
TRBD2,TRBV27,TRBJ2-1,NA,CASSSITHLAGRYNEQFF,TGTGCCAGCAGTTCCATCACCCACCTAGCGGGCCGCTACAATGAGCAGTTCTTC
NA,TRBV10-3,TRBJ1-5,NA,CAISKGDSNQPQHF,TGTGCCATCAGTAAGGGGGACAGCAATCAGCCCCAGCATTTT
TRBD2,TRBV7-9,TRBJ2-1,NA,CASRGPGLAGGRAYNEQFF,TGTGCCAGCAGGGGGCCGGGACTAGCGGGAGGGAGGGCCTACAATGAGCAGTTCTTC
NA,TRBV5-1,TRBJ2-5,once,CASSLVRETQYF,TGCGCCAGCAGCTTGGTACGGGAGACCCAGTACTTC
TRBD2,TRBV7-9,TRBJ2-5,NA,CASSRTSGGAQYF,TGTGCCAGCAGCCGGACTAGCGGGGGGGCCCAGTACTTC
NA,TRBV6-1,TRBJ1-2,NA,CASTRTANYGYTF,TGTGCCAGCACCAGGACAGCGAACTATGGCTACACCTTC
TRBD2,TRBV18,TRBJ2-7,NA,CASSHRGGTYEQYF,TGTGCCAGCTCACATCGGGGGGGGACCTACGAGCAGTACTTC
NA,TRBV19,TRBJ2-7,NA,CASSSETGTYEQYF,TGTGCCAGTAGTTCTGAGACAGGTACCTACGAGCAGTACTTC
NA,TRBV11-1,TRBJ2-7,once,CASSLVPGNLHEQYF,TGTGCCAGCAGCTTAGTCCCAGGGAATCTCCACGAGCAGTACTTC
NA,TRBV10-1,TRBJ2-3,NA,CGTGGGSDTQYF,TGCGGCACGGGGGGCGGGAGTGATACGCAGTATTTT
NA,TRBV27,TRBJ2-2,NA,CASSVYRGAGELFF,TGTGCCAGCAGTGTCTATAGGGGTGCCGGGGAGCTGTTTTTT
NA,TRBV9,TRBJ1-2,NA,CASSDPKERVAYGYTF,TGTGCCAGCAGCGACCCAAAGGAACGGGTGGCATATGGCTACACCTTC
NA,TRBV19,TRBJ2-7,few,CASSTDYPTSYEQYF,TGTGCCAGTAGTACAGACTACCCGACTTCCTACGAGCAGTACTTC
NA,TRBV5-4,TRBJ1-2,once,CASSPPGEGNYGYTF,TGTGCCAGCAGTCCTCCCGGGGAGGGGAACTATGGCTACACCTTC
NA,TRBV5-1,TRBJ1-4,NA,CASSLSYNEKLFF,TGCGCCAGCAGCTTGAGCTATAATGAAAAACTGTTTTTT
NA,TRBV19,TRBJ1-2,once,CASMEMDSSRRGYTF,TGTGCCAGTATGGAGATGGACTCCTCAAGGCGAGGCTACACCTTC
NA,TRBV6-1,TRBJ2-3,NA,CASSVHSGTLSTDTQYF,TGTGCCAGCAGTGTTCACTCCGGGACACTTAGCACAGATACGCAGTATTTT
NA,TRBV28,TRBJ2-7,NA,CASSRGYEQYF,TGTGCCAGCAGTAGGGGCTACGAGCAGTACTTC
NA,TRBV10-3,TRBJ2-7,once,CAISESTTWTEKPYEQYF,TGTGCCATCAGTGAGTCGACGACTTGGACAGAGAAACCTTACGAGCAGTACTTC
TRBD2,TRBV9,TRBJ2-3,few,CASSVEGTSGGSDTQYF,TGTGCCAGCAGCGTAGAGGGAACTAGCGGGGGTTCAGATACGCAGTATTTT
TRBD1,TRBV9,TRBJ1-2,NA,CASSPRTGGSYGYTF,TGTGCCAGCAGCCCTCGGACAGGGGGTAGCTATGGCTACACCTTC
TRBD1,TRBV27,TRBJ1-1,once,CASSPGQAMGKAEAFF,TGTGCCAGCAGTCCTGGACAGGCCATGGGTAAAGCTGAAGCTTTCTTT
NA,TRBV12-5,TRBJ2-7,NA,CASGLWAGEQYF,TGTGCTAGTGGTTTGTGGGCCGGCGAGCAGTACTTC
NA,TRBV29-1,TRBJ2-2,NA,CSVERLGGGELFF,TGCAGCGTTGAACGGCTAGGGGGCGGGGAGCTGTTTTTT
NA,TRBV6-6,TRBJ1-1,NA,CASSPDSRTEAFF,TGTGCCAGCAGCCCAGACAGTCGAACTGAAGCTTTCTTT
NA,TRBV4-1,TRBJ1-2,NA,CASSQEVGDSYGYTF,TGCGCCAGCAGCCAAGAAGTGGGGGACTCCTATGGCTACACCTTC
TRBD1,TRBV6-4,TRBJ2-7,NA,CASSEPGTGSLYLNEQYF,TGTGCCAGCAGTGAACCCGGGACAGGTAGCCTTTACCTCAACGAGCAGTACTTC
TRBD1,TRBV2,TRBJ1-2,NA,CASSEWTGPNYGYTF,TGTGCCAGCAGTGAATGGACAGGCCCTAACTATGGCTACACCTTC
TRBD2,TRBV28,TRBJ2-2,NA,CASSLPGRSGSQEELFF,TGTGCCAGCAGTCTTCCCGGGAGGAGCGGGAGCCAGGAGGAGCTGTTTTTT
TRBD1,TRBV14,TRBJ1-1,NA,CASSQVPGQGSDTEAFF,TGTGCCAGCAGCCAAGTCCCGGGACAGGGTTCGGACACTGAAGCTTTCTTT
TRBD1,TRBV9,TRBJ1-3,NA,CASSVPGQELGAGNTIYF,TGTGCCAGCAGCGTCCCGGGACAGGAGCTTGGGGCTGGAAACACCATATATTTT
NA,TRBV4-1,TRBJ1-1,NA,CASSQDIGRDGRAFF,TGCGCCAGCAGCCAAGATATAGGCAGGGATGGACGGGCTTTCTTT
NA,TRBV19,TRBJ1-1,NA,CASIHLQGRNTEAFF,TGTGCCAGTATTCATTTGCAGGGCCGCAACACTGAAGCTTTCTTT